A few counts support the clone carrying this TCR beta chain. Its matching antigen is unknown. The data derive from a study of T-cell reconstitution after alpha-beta-depleted transplantation in children. Broader study findings: Surviving recipient T cells and thymic progenitors accounted for the high day-60 TCRbeta diversity observed in some patients. Expanded graft clones, several hundred of them, were reportedly the source of alpha-beta T cells about two months after transplant. Hyperexpanded clones declined; after one year, newly produced T cells mostly supplied diversity.

The V end was cut by 2 bases, the J end by 4 bases, with 15 bases between. CDR1 is MNHEY, CDR2 SVGAGI, per germline. The CDR3 covers 15 residues. As it was prepared, the TCRbeta library received unique molecular identifiers. TCRdb re-analysed the PCR reads in MiXCR, keeping a single row per CDR3 protein. The sample has about 870,000 distinct CDR3 sequences, 15% to 20% seen once. The V call is TRBV6-5, the J call TRBJ2-7, with D possibly being TRBD1 (6 bases). The input for sequencing was PBMCs, mostly from graft donor cells, taken 360 days after TCRalphabeta/CD19-depleted stem cell transplant. The receptor was isolated from a male patient younger than 18 who had a stem cell transplant for acute lymphoblastic leukemia, so the T cells may come from the graft donor. This CDR3 reads CASSYTSGVSYEQYF. The CDR3 DNA is TGTGCCAGCAGTTACACATCAGGGGTATCTTACGAGCAGTACTTC.